Presented here are 27 T cell receptor beta chains from one specimen sequenced in a study of Ad26.COV2.S vaccination and SARS-CoV-2 variants. Profiling relied on immunoSEQ multiplex PCR, and the TCRdb table lists in-frame clones only, not all of them. The sample consists of around 300,000 clones, around nine tenths of them appearing once. Treatment in this sample: around 19 received Ad26.COV2.S at low or high dose, single or two shots; roughly five received placebo; per-sample allocation not given. Vaccine and placebo recipients were sampled on day 63 after the first injection. The sequenced sample was peripheral blood, obtained in a trial of Ad26.COV2.S vaccine versus placebo. Every receptor here comes from a person aged 18-65 years who received the Ad26.COV2.S COVID-19 vaccine or a placebo.

This rearrangement joins TRBV10-1 to TRBJ2-5, with D unclear. Germline-derived CDR1 and CDR2 are WNHNN and SYGVQD (reference sequence). CDR3 length: 15 residues. V lost 0 bases, J lost 2 bases, and 10 bases lay in between. CDR3 in DNA: TGCGCCAGCAGTGAGTCGAATTGCGGTCAAGAGACCCAGTACTTC. As protein: CASSESNCGQETQYF.

The chain couples TRBV9 to TRBJ2-2, with D possibly TRBD1 on 6 matching bases. Germline values: CDR1 SGDLS, CDR2 YYNGEE. This CDR3 spans 13 amino acids. V lost 2 bases and J lost 7, with 9 bases in between. CDR3 sequence reads: CASSVEGGGELFF. In DNA form, the CDR3 reads TGTGCCAGCAGCGTTGAAGGGGGCGGGGAGCTGTTTTTT.

V is TRBV7-3 and J is TRBJ2-2; D call uncertain. The germline V and J ends were trimmed by 3 bases and 5 bases, with 10 bases remaining between them. The CDR3 runs to 14 residues. The germline CDR1 and CDR2 sequences are SGHTA and FQGTGA. The DNA for the CDR3 is TGTGCCAGCAGCTTCCTCGGTCGGACCGGGGAGCTGTTTTTT. It specifies CASSFLGRTGELFF.

The sample holds a few counts of this clone. The chain recombines TRBV28 with TRBJ1-1; no firm D call. Per the germline V gene, CDR1 is MDHEN and CDR2 is SYDVKM. V shed 6 bases and J shed 0 bases, with 8 bases lying between them. The CDR3 totals 13 residues. The CDR3 DNA follows: TGTGCCAGCAGGCGGTTGTTGAACACTGAAGCTTTCTTT. The encoded protein is CASRRLLNTEAFF. Full variable domain (missing parts from reference TRBV28 and TRBJ1-1): DVKVTQSSRYLVKRTGEKVFLECVQDMDHENMFWYRQDPGLGLRLIYFSYDVKMKEKGDIPEGYSVSREKKERFSLILESASTNQTSMYLCASRRLLNTEAFFGQGTRLTVV.

The V and J genes are TRBV18 and TRBJ2-7, with 7 positions matching TRBD2. The V segment lost 0 bases and the J segment 3 bases; nucleotides outside the gene matches: 5. The length of the CDR3 is 15 residues. Germline V gene data show CDR1 as KGHSH and CDR2 as LQKENI. CDR3 residues: CASSPPSSGDYEQYF. CDR3 nucleotide sequence: TGTGCCAGCTCACCACCGTCGAGCGGGGACTACGAGCAGTACTTC.

A few counts support this clone. V and J are TRBV1 and TRBJ2-1; whether TRBD2, the table's D call, matches the DNA was not checked. TRBV1 is deemed a pseudogene. The CDR3 contains 15 residues. This chain's CDR3 is CTSRDGTRSYNEQFF. The CDR3 coding sequence is TGCACCAGCAGAGACGGGACTAGATCCTACAATGAGCAGTTCTTC.

V and J are TRBV10-1 and TRBJ2-5; a weak D match, TRBD1 (6 bases). The CDR3 spans 15 residues. Germline V gene lookup returns CDR1 WNHNN and CDR2 SYGVQD (reference sequence). V gave up 2 bases and J gave up 3 bases, with 13 bases separating them. For the CDR3, the DNA is TGCGCCAGCAGTGAGGGGGACAAAACAGAAGAGACCCAGTACTTC. Translated, it gives CASSEGDKTEETQYF.

The chain links TRBV7-2 to TRBJ2-3; 11 nucleotides match TRBD2. V lost 2 bases to trimming and J lost 0 bases; unmatched junction nucleotides: 7. Per the germline V gene, CDR1 is SGHTA and CDR2 is FQGNSA. There are 18 residues in the CDR3. For the CDR3, the DNA is TGTGCCAGCAGCTTACTAGCGGGGGGACCTTCTAGCACAGATACGCAGTATTTT. Encoded protein: CASSLLAGGPSSTDTQYF.

This chain uses TRBV24-1 with TRBJ1-1, with D maybe TRBD1 (6 bases). The CDR3 is 16 residues long. From germline, CDR1 is KGHDR and CDR2 SFDVKD. Trimming cost V 3 bases and J 3 bases, with 16 bases left between them. The CDR3 DNA reads TGTGCCACCAGTGATGGCAACAGGGCGGGTTACACTGAAGCTTTCTTT. The encoded protein is CATSDGNRAGYTEAFF.

J is TRBJ2-7 and V is TRBV9; D possibly corresponds to TRBD1 (5 bases). Germline V gene sequence: CDR1 SGDLS, CDR2 YYNGEE. V lost 0 bases to trimming and J lost 3 bases, with 7 bases between them. The CDR3 is made up of 13 amino acids. The CDR3: CASSVGRDYEQYF. The DNA of the CDR3 is TGTGCCAGCAGCGTAGGCAGGGACTACGAGCAGTACTTC.

The V call is TRBV19, the J call TRBJ1-5, with TRBD1 as a possible D gene (6 bases). CDR1 and CDR2 (germline): LNHDA, SQIVND (reference sequence). This CDR3 has 17 residues. V shed 7 bases and J shed 5 bases, with 24 bases lying between them. The CDR3 DNA follows: TGTGCCAGTATGCCGCTCTTAGGGGGTTTGTTCGATCAGCCCCAGCATTTT. Residues: CASMPLLGGLFDQPQHF.

This clone was picked up a small number of times. Here the CDR3 reads CASRGTASNTGELFF. CDR3 DNA sequence: TGTGCCAGCAGGGGGACAGCATCGAACACCGGGGAGCTGTTTTTT. The chain joins TRBV2 to TRBJ2-2, with 7 bases aligning to TRBD1. The trim removed 6 bases at V and 0 bases at J, leaving 4 bases unmatched. CDR1 and CDR2 from the germline V gene are SNHLY and FYNNEI. The CDR3 loop spans 15 amino acids.

The rearrangement links TRBV10-3 to TRBJ1-5, with unresolved D. CDR3 size: 14 residues. Germline lookup yields CDR1 ENHRY and CDR2 SYGVKD. Trimming cost V 11 bases and J 2 bases, with 16 bases left between them. The CDR3 nucleotides read TGTGCCTCAGCCAGGACCGAGGGCAATCAGCCCCAGCATTTT. The encoded protein is CASARTEGNQPQHF.

The chain combines TRBV7-9 with TRBJ2-1; D is ambiguous. This CDR3 is 12 amino acids long. Trimming shortened V by 2 bases and J by 15 bases, and 14 bases separated the two germline ends. CDR1 is SEHNR and CDR2 is FQNEAQ in the germline V gene (reference sequence). CDR3 residues: CASSLSSQPGFF. CDR3 sequence (DNA): TGTGCCAGCAGCTTATCCAGCCAGCCGGGGTTCTTC. Supplemented by reference TRBV7-9 and TRBJ2-1, the full variable domain reads DTGVSQNPRHKITKRGQNVTFRCDPISEHNRLYWYRQTLGQGPEFLTYFQNEAQLEKSRLLSDRFSAERPKGSFSTLEIQRTEQGDSAMYLCASSLSSQPGFFGPGTRLTVL.

This clone has only one observation. The chain links TRBV28 to TRBJ2-7; 8 nucleotides match TRBD1. The CDR3 spans 19 residues. V was pared by 4 bases and J by 3 bases, with 20 bases of the junction left unmatched. Per the germline V gene, CDR1 is MDHEN and CDR2 is SYDVKM. CDR3 in amino acids: CASSSGQGNVSDADYEQYF. CDR3 sequence (DNA): TGTGCCAGCAGTTCAGGACAGGGAAACGTCTCTGACGCGGACTACGAGCAGTACTTC.

The chain has TRBV19 and TRBJ1-4, with D maybe TRBD1 (5 bases). This CDR3 comprises 19 residues. Trimming removed 7 bases from V and 2 bases from J, with 26 bases in between. Germline CDR1 and CDR2: LNHDA and SQIVND (reference sequence). CDR3 in amino acids: CASNQEKGKGKRTNEKLFF. CDR3 coding DNA: TGTGCCAGTAATCAGGAGAAGGGGAAAGGCAAAAGGACTAATGAAAAACTGTTTTTT. Drawing the rest from reference TRBV19 and TRBJ1-4, the complete variable domain is DGGITQSPKYLFRKEGQNVTLSCEQNLNHDAMYWYRQDPGQGLRLIYYSQIVNDFQKGDIAEGYSVSREKKESFPLTVTSAQKNPTAFYLCASNQEKGKGKRTNEKLFFGSGTQLSVL.

The chain combines TRBV7-2 with TRBJ2-3, with D unresolved. The CDR3 contains 14 residues. Trimming took 0 bases from V and 4 from J, leaving 8 bases between them. CDR1 and CDR2 from the germline V gene are SGHTA and FQGNSA. CDR3 nucleotide sequence: TGTGCCAGCAGCTTAGCGCATAGTGCAGATACGCAGTATTTT. Translated, it gives CASSLAHSADTQYF. Full variable domain (remainder filled in from reference TRBV7-2 and TRBJ2-3): GAGVSQSPSNKVTEKGKDVELRCDPISGHTALYWYRQSLGQGLEFLIYFQGNSAPDKSGLPSDRFSAERTGGSVSTLTIQRTQQEDSAVYLCASSLAHSADTQYFGPGTRLTVL.

The chain uses TRBV5-1 and TRBJ2-7; D unclear. This CDR3 has 12 residues. Trimming stripped 5 bases from V and 4 bases from J, with 10 bases between. The germline V gene encodes CDR1 SGHRS and CDR2 YFSETQ. The CDR3 region has the DNA TGCGCCAGCAGTTGGGATCGATACGAGCAGTACTTC. Translation: CASSWDRYEQYF.

The CDR3 loop is CASSLGGTGVAFF. DNA for the CDR3: TGTGCCAGCAGCTTGGGCGGGACAGGGGTAGCTTTCTTT. The chain employs TRBV5-6 and TRBJ1-1, with 10 bases lining up with TRBD1. Germline-derived CDR1 and CDR2 are SGHDT and YYEEEE. CDR3 length equals 13 residues. V lost 0 bases and J lost 10; bases outside the gene matches: 3.

Worth noting for this clone: This CDR3 is also generated by other DNA sequences in the sample. The chain employs TRBV9 and TRBJ1-5; TRBD1 matches 9 bases. After removal of 0 bases from V and 4 bases from J, the junction contained 2 bases not matched to a gene. The germline V gene encodes CDR1 SGDLS and CDR2 YYNGEE. This CDR3 is 15 amino acids long. CDR3 sequence reads: CASSVGQGGNQPQHF. The CDR3 region has the DNA TGTGCCAGCAGCGTAGGACAGGGGGGGAATCAGCCCCAGCATTTT.

The genes are TRBV5-1 and TRBJ2-2; a possible D gene is TRBD2 (5 bases). CDR1 is SGHRS, CDR2 YFSETQ, per germline. The CDR3 is 13 residues long. Trimming shortened V by 0 bases and J by 8 bases, and 8 bases separated the two germline ends. The chain's CDR3 is CASSLAGFGELFF. In DNA, the CDR3 is TGCGCCAGCAGCTTGGCGGGGTTTGGGGAGCTGTTTTTT. Full variable domain (remainder filled in from reference TRBV5-1 and TRBJ2-2): KAGVTQTPRYLIKTRGQQVTLSCSPISGHRSVSWYQQTPGQGLQFLFEYFSETQRNKGNFPGRFSGRQFSNSRSEMNVSTLELGDSALYLCASSLAGFGELFFGEGSRLTVL.

The V call is TRBV6-6, the J call TRBJ2-6; D is perhaps TRBD2 (5 bases). V was cut by 5 bases and J by 1 base, with 18 bases left in between. Germline values: CDR1 MNHNY, CDR2 SVGAGI (reference sequence). CDR3 length: 18 residues. The CDR3 is CASSRWDRETSGANVLTF. The CDR3 nucleotides read TGTGCCAGCAGTCGGTGGGATAGGGAGACTTCTGGGGCCAACGTCCTGACTTTC.

V usage is TRBV20-1 and J usage is TRBJ1-5; 9 nucleotides match TRBD1. CDR3 length: 18 amino acids. Germline trimming cut 3 bases from V and 2 bases from J; bases unmatched to any gene: 14. The germline CDR1 and CDR2 sequences are DFQATT and SNEGSKA (reference sequence). The CDR3 DNA is TGCAGTGCTAGTCCCAGGACAGGGGCCTCTTTCGGCAATCAGCCCCAGCATTTT. Amino acids: CSASPRTGASFGNQPQHF.

The genes are TRBV6-2 or TRBV6-3 and TRBJ2-7; 7 bases map to TRBD2. This CDR3 contains 17 residues. The junction had 14 bases not matched to a gene; V was cut back by 0 bases and J by 6 bases. CDR1 and CDR2 from the germline V gene are MNHEY and SVGEGT. The CDR3 spells CASSYSKVGGPGFEQYF. The CDR3 DNA reads TGTGCCAGCAGTTACTCGAAAGTGGGAGGGCCCGGGTTCGAGCAGTACTTC.

The V and J genes are TRBV5-3 and TRBJ1-5; 7 nucleotides agree with TRBD1. TRBV5-3 is treated as an ORF (open reading frame) with a function not yet certain. This CDR3 has 17 amino acids. The V and J ends lost 5 bases and 2 bases, in that order; junction bases with no gene match: 13. As DNA, the CDR3 is TGTGCCAGAAGACCTGGACAGGCCCTAATTCGCAATCAGCCCCAGCATTTT. This codes for CARRPGQALIRNQPQHF.

The chain carries TRBV3-1 (or the pseudogene TRBV3-2) and TRBJ2-5; D unresolved. The CDR3 runs to 12 residues. Trimming left V 4 bases short and J 5 bases short, with 8 bases between. CDR1 LGHDT and CDR2 YNNKEL come from the germline V gene (reference sequence). CDR3 nucleotides: TGTGCCAGCAGCCCGCACGGGGAGACCCAGTACTTC. This codes for CASSPHGETQYF.

This clone was counted once. V and J are TRBV28 and TRBJ2-7, with a weak D call TRBD1 (6 bases). The CDR3 runs 15 residues. Germline-derived CDR1 and CDR2 are MDHEN and SYDVKM. The germline V and J ends were trimmed by 6 bases and 2 bases, with 17 bases remaining between them. In DNA, the CDR3 is TGTGCCAGCAGGCCCCCAGACAGGTTACCCTACGAGCAGTACTTC. Protein sequence: CASRPPDRLPYEQYF.